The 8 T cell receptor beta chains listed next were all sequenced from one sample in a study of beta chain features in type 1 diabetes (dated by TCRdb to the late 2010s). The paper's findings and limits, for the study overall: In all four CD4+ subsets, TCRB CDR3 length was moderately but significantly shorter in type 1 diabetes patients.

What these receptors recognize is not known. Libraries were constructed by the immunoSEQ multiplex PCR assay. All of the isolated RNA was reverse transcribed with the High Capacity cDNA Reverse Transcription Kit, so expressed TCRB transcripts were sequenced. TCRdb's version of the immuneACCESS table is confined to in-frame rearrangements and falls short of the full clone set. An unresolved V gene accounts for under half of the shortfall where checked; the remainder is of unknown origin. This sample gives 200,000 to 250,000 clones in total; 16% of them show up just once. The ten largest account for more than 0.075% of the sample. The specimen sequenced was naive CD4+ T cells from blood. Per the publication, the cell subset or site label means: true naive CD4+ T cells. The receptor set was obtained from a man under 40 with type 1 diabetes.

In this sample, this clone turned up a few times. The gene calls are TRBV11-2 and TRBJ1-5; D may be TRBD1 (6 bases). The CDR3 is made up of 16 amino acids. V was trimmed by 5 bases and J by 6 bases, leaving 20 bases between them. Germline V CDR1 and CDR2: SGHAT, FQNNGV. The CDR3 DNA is TGTGCCAGCAGCCCGAGTGGCAGGGGCGAGGGTCAGCCCCAGCATTTT. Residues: CASSPSGRGEGQPQHF. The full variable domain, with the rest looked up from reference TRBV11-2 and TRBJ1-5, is EAGVAQSPRYKIIEKRQSVAFWCNPISGHATLYWYQQILGQGPKLLIQFQNNGVVDDSQLPKDRFSAERLKGVDSTLKIQPAKLEDSAVYLCASSPSGRGEGQPQHFGDGTRLSIL.

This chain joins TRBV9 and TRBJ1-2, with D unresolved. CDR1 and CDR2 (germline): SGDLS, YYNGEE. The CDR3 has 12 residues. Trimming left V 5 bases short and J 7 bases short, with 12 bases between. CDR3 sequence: CASSPTGSGYTF. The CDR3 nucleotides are TGTGCCAGCAGTCCTACCGGCAGTGGCTACACCTTC.

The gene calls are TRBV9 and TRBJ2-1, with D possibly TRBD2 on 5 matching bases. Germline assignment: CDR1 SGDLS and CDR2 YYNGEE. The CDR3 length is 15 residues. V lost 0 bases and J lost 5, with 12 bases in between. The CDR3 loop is CASSVDIGRNNEQFF. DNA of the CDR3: TGTGCCAGCAGCGTAGATATAGGGAGAAACAATGAGCAGTTCTTC.

The CDR3 nucleotides are TGCAGCGTTGAATCACCGGGACAGGGGGACTATGGCTACACCTTC. Protein sequence: CSVESPGQGDYGYTF. This chain connects TRBV29-1 to TRBJ1-2; 11 bases agree with TRBD1. There are 15 residues in the CDR3. Unmatched junction bases numbered 5, after V lost 2 bases and J lost 3 bases. Germline loops: CDR1 SQVTM, CDR2 ANQGSEA.

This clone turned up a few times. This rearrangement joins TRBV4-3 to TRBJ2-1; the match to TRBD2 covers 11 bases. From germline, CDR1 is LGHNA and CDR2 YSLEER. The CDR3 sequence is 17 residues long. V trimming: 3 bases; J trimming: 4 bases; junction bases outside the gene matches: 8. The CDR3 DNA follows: TGCGCCAGCAGCCATAGCGGGAGGGCCAATCGATACAATGAGCAGTTCTTC. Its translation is CASSHSGRANRYNEQFF.

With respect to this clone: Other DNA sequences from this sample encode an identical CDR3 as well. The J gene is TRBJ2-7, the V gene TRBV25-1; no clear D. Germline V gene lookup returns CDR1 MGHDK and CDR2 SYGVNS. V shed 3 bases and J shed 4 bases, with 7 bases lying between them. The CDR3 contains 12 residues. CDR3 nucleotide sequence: TGTGCCAGCAGTGAGTCAGGTTACGAGCAGTACTTC. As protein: CASSESGYEQYF.

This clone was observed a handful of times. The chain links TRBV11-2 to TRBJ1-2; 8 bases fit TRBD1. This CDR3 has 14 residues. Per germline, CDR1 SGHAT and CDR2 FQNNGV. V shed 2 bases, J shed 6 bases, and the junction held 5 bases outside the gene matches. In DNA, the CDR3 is TGTGCCAGCAGCTTATCAGTACAGGGGGATGGCTACACCTTC. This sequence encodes CASSLSVQGDGYTF.

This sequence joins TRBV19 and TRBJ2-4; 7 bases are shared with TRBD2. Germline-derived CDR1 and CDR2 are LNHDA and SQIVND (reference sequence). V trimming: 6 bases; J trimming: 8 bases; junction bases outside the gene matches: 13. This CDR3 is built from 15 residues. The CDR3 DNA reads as TGTGCCAGTAGCCGTAGGGACTATCAAGGACACATTCAGTACTTC. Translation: CASSRRDYQGHIQYF.